This T cell receptor beta chain was recovered during a study of beta chain features in type 1 diabetes. In the case of this clone: Its matching antigen is unknown.

Broader study findings: Using cDNA template may skew counts toward highly expressing activated cells. Significant though moderate, a shortening of TCRB CDR3s appeared in all four CD4+ subsets of Type 1 diabetes patients. Equally in patients and controls, shorter templates might have been favored by PCR. Small HLA sub-analyses could not settle whether HLA shapes TCRB rearrangement.

CD45RO/CCR7/CD25/CD127/CD95/CD27 staining was used to isolate CD4+ naive, central memory, regulatory and stem cell-like memory cells by sorting. The entirety of the isolated RNA underwent reverse transcription, so expressed TCRB transcripts were sequenced. Assay: immunoSEQ multiplex PCR; the TCRdb copy retains only in-frame clones and omits some. The table has about 340,000 clones, roughly 13% seen once. The sequence derives from a woman younger than 35 with type 1 diabetes. The sample comprised naive CD4+ T cells from blood.

CDR3 protein: CASSLGGLGGADTQYF. The CDR3 nucleotides are TGTGCCAGCAGCTTAGGGGGTTTGGGGGGAGCAGATACGCAGTATTTT. This chain links TRBV7-8 with TRBJ2-3; tentative D call: TRBD2 (6 bases). The CDR3 spans 16 residues. The V and J ends lost 1 base and 4 bases respectively, with 15 bases between them. The germline CDR1 and CDR2 sequences are SGHVS and FQNEAQ.